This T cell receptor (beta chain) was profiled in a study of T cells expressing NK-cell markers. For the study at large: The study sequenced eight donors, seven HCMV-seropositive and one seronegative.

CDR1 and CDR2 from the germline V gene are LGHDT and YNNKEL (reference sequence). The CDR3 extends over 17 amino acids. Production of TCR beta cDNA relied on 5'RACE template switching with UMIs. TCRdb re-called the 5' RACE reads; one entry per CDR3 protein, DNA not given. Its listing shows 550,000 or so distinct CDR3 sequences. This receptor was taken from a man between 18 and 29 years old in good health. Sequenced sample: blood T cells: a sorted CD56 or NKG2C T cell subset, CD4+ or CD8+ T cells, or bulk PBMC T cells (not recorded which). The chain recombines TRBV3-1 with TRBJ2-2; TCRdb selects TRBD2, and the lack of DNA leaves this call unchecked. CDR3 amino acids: CASSQTPGLSLSGELFF.